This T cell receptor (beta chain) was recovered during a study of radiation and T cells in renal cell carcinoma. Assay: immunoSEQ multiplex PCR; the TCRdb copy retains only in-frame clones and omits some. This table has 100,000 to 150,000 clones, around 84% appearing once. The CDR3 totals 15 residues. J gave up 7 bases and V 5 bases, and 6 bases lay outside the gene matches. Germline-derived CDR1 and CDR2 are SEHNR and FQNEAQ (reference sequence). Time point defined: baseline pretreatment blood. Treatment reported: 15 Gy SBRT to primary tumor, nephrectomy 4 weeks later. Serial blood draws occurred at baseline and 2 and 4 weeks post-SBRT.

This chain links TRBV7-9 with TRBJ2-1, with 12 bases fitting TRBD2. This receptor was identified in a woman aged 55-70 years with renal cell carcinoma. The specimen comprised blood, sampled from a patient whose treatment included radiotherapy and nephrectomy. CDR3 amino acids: CASSPPTSGRNEQFF. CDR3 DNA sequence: TGTGCCAGCAGCCCCCCGACTAGCGGGAGAAATGAGCAGTTCTTC.